Below, 30 T cell receptor beta chains from the same sample are listed, as sequenced in a study of blood T cells in healthy people across ages. PCR was performed a second time for 7 to 11 cycles using a sample-barcoded 5' primer and a J-beta primer mix. Each CDR3 protein gets one entry after TCRdb re-called the 5' RACE reads with MiXCR. The sample has 780,000 or so distinct CDR3 sequences, roughly three fifths seen once. Sequencing used blood. The receptors derive from a man in his forties or fifties in good health.

J is TRBJ2-5 and V is TRBV11-2; D unclear. V was shortened by 4 bases and J by 11 bases, with 26 bases between the two germline ends. Germline V CDR1 and CDR2: SGHAT, FQNNGV. The CDR3 runs to 16 residues. The DNA for the CDR3 is TGTGCCAGCAGCTCCCCCAGTGGGGTTGTTAGCAATGAGCAGTACTTC. As protein: CASSSPSGVVSNEQYF.

This clonotype was counted only a few times. The J gene is TRBJ2-5, the V gene TRBV20-1; D remains ambiguous. The CDR3 totals 12 residues. CDR1 and CDR2 from the germline V gene are DFQATT and SNEGSKA (reference sequence). Trimming cost V 5 bases and J 5 bases, with 12 bases left between them. The CDR3 spells CSALDARETQYF. The CDR3 region has the DNA TGCAGTGCTCTTGACGCGCGGGAGACCCAGTACTTC.

The chain uses TRBV9 and TRBJ2-3; 7 positions agree with TRBD2. The CDR3 sequence is 16 residues long. V was clipped by 3 bases and J by 1 base; unmatched bases: 8. Germline CDR1 and CDR2: SGDLS and YYNGEE. CDR3 region: CASSAAEGGGTDTQYF. DNA of the CDR3: TGTGCCAGCAGCGCAGCGGAGGGAGGGGGCACAGATACGCAGTATTTT.

This clonotype has only one observation. The CDR3 coding sequence is TGTGCCAGCAGCTTGGAAACTACAGGGGTCCCCTACGAGCAGTACTTC. Amino acids: CASSLETTGVPYEQYF. V usage is TRBV5-5 and J usage is TRBJ2-7, with 7 positions matching TRBD1. CDR3 length: 16 amino acids. V lost 0 bases and J lost 2; bases outside the gene matches: 8. Germline CDR1 SGHKS, CDR2 YYEKEE (reference sequence).

The rearrangement uses TRBV6-5 and TRBJ2-5; D may match TRBD1 or TRBD2 (6 bases each). Trimming shortened V by 5 bases and J by 3 bases, and 16 bases separated the two germline ends. The CDR3 has 15 amino acids. The V gene's germline CDR1 is MNHEY and CDR2 SVGAGI. The CDR3: CASSRGRGREETQYF. The CDR3 nucleotides read TGTGCCAGCAGTCGGGGGCGGGGAAGGGAAGAGACCCAGTACTTC.

The rearrangement joins TRBV7-2 to TRBJ2-1, with 10 bases lining up with TRBD2. Unmatched junction bases numbered 5, after V lost 4 bases and J lost 5 bases. The CDR3 loop spans 15 amino acids. Per the germline V gene, CDR1 is SGHTA and CDR2 is FQGNSA. Here the CDR3 DNA reads TGTGCCAGCAGCTCCCCGGGACTAGCGAACAATGAGCAGTTCTTC. As protein: CASSSPGLANNEQFF.

The chain combines TRBV6-6 with TRBJ2-5; 7 nucleotides agree with TRBD1. CDR3 size: 14 residues. Germline lookup yields CDR1 MNHNY and CDR2 SVGAGI (reference sequence). V was pared by 2 bases and J by 3 bases, with 3 bases of the junction left unmatched. This CDR3 reads CASSYLTGEETQYF. The DNA for the CDR3 is TGTGCCAGCAGTTACCTAACAGGGGAAGAGACCCAGTACTTC.

CDR3 sequence: CAIKKTGSPEGSPLHF. The CDR3 DNA is TGTGCCATCAAGAAGACTGGTTCTCCAGAGGGTTCACCCCTCCACTTT. This rearrangement joins TRBV10-3 to TRBJ1-6; D not resolved. Trimming cost V 7 bases and J 9 bases, with 22 bases left between them. The length of the CDR3 is 16 residues. Per the germline V gene, CDR1 is ENHRY and CDR2 is SYGVKD.

The chain couples TRBV20-1 to TRBJ2-3; either TRBD1 or TRBD2 may supply D (5 bases each). There are 13 residues in the CDR3. With 6 bases removed from V and 7 bases from J, the gap between germline ends came to 17 bases. Per the germline V gene, CDR1 is DFQATT and CDR2 is SNEGSKA (reference sequence). CDR3 loop: CSAPTNGAYTQYF. DNA for the CDR3: TGCAGTGCCCCGACTAACGGGGCGTATACGCAGTATTTT.

The chain uses TRBV7-2 and TRBJ2-3; 9 bases agree with TRBD2. Germline assignment: CDR1 SGHTA and CDR2 FQGNSA. The CDR3 extends over 15 amino acids. After removal of 3 bases from V and 4 bases from J, the junction contained 5 bases not matched to a gene. CDR3 in DNA: TGTGCCAGCAGCTTGTTAGCGGGAGAATCAGATACGCAGTATTTT. Its protein is CASSLLAGESDTQYF. The whole variable domain, remainder taken from reference TRBV7-2 and TRBJ2-3, is GAGVSQSPSNKVTEKGKDVELRCDPISGHTALYWYRQSLGQGLEFLIYFQGNSAPDKSGLPSDRFSAERTGGSVSTLTIQRTQQEDSAVYLCASSLLAGESDTQYFGPGTRLTVL.

Concerning this clonotype itself: Mismatch with germline at one junction end may stem from a read error. The chain combines TRBV20-1 with TRBJ1-2; 7 bases are a match to TRBD1. The germline V gene has CDR1 DFQATT and CDR2 SNEGSKA (reference sequence). CDR3 length: 14 amino acids. CDR3 in DNA: TGCAGTGCTAGAGGGGGGGACAGTAACTTTGGCTACACCTTC. This translates into CSARGGDSNFGYTF.

A few counts support this clonotype. V and J are TRBV30 and TRBJ2-7; D is unresolved. The end of the DNA is better explained by TRBJ2-5, so the J call may be wrong. This CDR3 is 12 amino acids long. Per germline, CDR1 GTSNPN and CDR2 SVGIG (reference sequence). CDR3: CAWSVLRETQYF. The CDR3 nucleotides are TGTGCCTGGAGTGTACTTCGGGAGACCCAGTACTTC.

As for this clonotype: The junction and the germline gene differ at one end; a read error may be behind it. This chain links TRBV11-2 with TRBJ1-2; TRBD1 matches at 10 bases. The CDR3 sequence is 14 residues long. CDR1 SGHAT and CDR2 FQNNGV come from the germline V gene. The CDR3 here is CAGSSGQGDYGYTF. CDR3 DNA: TGTGCCGGCAGCTCCGGACAGGGGGACTATGGCTACACCTTC.

This clonotype was observed a handful of times. The rearrangement joins TRBV5-5 to TRBJ2-5, with D unclear. CDR1 SGHKS and CDR2 YYEKEE come from the germline V gene (reference sequence). This CDR3 is built from 14 residues. The ends were cut back, 4 bases at V and 3 bases at J, with 13 bases in the middle. The CDR3: CASSQALEEETQYF. For the CDR3, the DNA is TGTGCCAGCAGCCAAGCCCTCGAGGAAGAGACCCAGTACTTC.

The genes are TRBV11-3 and TRBJ1-4, with 12 bases identical to TRBD1. After removal of 10 bases from V and 8 bases from J, the junction contained 5 bases not matched to a gene. Germline V gene sequence: CDR1 SGHNT, CDR2 YENEEA. The CDR3 runs to 13 residues. The CDR3 DNA reads as TGTGCCACACGGGGACAGGGGGCAGAAAAACTGTTTTTT. The encoded protein is CATRGQGAEKLFF.

This clonotype was picked up a small number of times. The chain couples TRBV10-3 to TRBJ2-3; possible D gene TRBD2, 6 bases. Germline CDR1 ENHRY, CDR2 SYGVKD. V was cut by 3 bases and J by 6 bases, with 10 bases left in between. This CDR3 contains 13 residues. CDR3 DNA: TGTGCCATCAGTGACACGCTAGCGGATACGCAGTATTTT. Amino acid sequence: CAISDTLADTQYF.

This sequence joins TRBV5-1 and TRBJ2-3; D call uncertain. This CDR3 has 18 residues. V was trimmed by 4 bases and J by 3 bases, leaving 24 bases between them. Germline CDR1 is SGHRS and CDR2 is YFSETQ. CDR3 sequence reads: CASSPSPGSAGRTDTQYF. CDR3 DNA sequence: TGCGCCAGCAGCCCCAGCCCTGGAAGCGCCGGAAGGACAGATACGCAGTATTTT.

The chain employs TRBV28 and TRBJ2-5; 9 nucleotides agree with TRBD2. V shed 6 bases and J 2 bases; nucleotides not matched to a gene: 16. The CDR3 totals 18 residues. From germline, CDR1 is MDHEN and CDR2 SYDVKM. Here the CDR3 reads CASSSGGFPTGTQETQYF. CDR3 DNA sequence: TGTGCCAGCAGCAGCGGGGGGTTTCCTACCGGGACTCAAGAGACCCAGTACTTC.

V and J are TRBV24-1 and TRBJ2-3, with 7 bases fitting TRBD1. Germline V lookup: CDR1 KGHDR, CDR2 SFDVKD. The CDR3 sequence is 15 residues long. The junction had 11 bases not matched to a gene; V was cut back by 9 bases and J by 3 bases. The CDR3: CATGKQTGITDTQYF. The CDR3 region has the DNA TGTGCCACCGGAAAGCAGACAGGGATAACAGATACGCAGTATTTT.

The sample holds a few counts of this clonotype. The rearrangement uses TRBV7-2 and TRBJ2-1, with no clear D. This CDR3 has 12 amino acids. CDR1 and CDR2 from the germline V gene are SGHTA and FQGNSA. With 3 bases removed from V and 8 bases from J, the gap between germline ends came to 8 bases. CDR3 DNA sequence: TGTGCCAGCAGCTTGATGGTCCATGAGCAGTTCTTC. It encodes CASSLMVHEQFF.

The chain carries TRBV15 and TRBJ2-1; possibly TRBD2 for D (6 bases). The germline V gene has CDR1 LNHNV and CDR2 YYDKDF (reference sequence). The ends were cut back, 0 bases at V and 14 bases at J, with 17 bases in the middle. The CDR3 has 14 residues. The CDR3 DNA is TGTGCCACCAGCAGAGAACTAGCTACGGATATCAAGTTCTTC. Its protein product is CATSRELATDIKFF.

The rearrangement uses TRBV6-1 and TRBJ2-1; D tentatively reads TRBD1 or TRBD2 (5 bases each). Trimming left V 10 bases short and J 5 bases short, with 12 bases between. CDR1 is MNHNS and CDR2 is SASEGT in the germline V gene. The CDR3 is 12 amino acids. CDR3 residues: CATGTVHNEQFF. The CDR3 region has the DNA TGTGCCACGGGGACGGTACACAATGAGCAGTTCTTC.

A few counts support this clonotype. V is TRBV9 and J is TRBJ2-5; 10 bases fit TRBD1. Germline assignment: CDR1 SGDLS and CDR2 YYNGEE. Losses at the gene ends were 5 bases for V and 4 bases for J; bases not matched to a gene: 11. This CDR3 contains 16 residues. The CDR3 DNA follows: TGTGCCAGCAGTCCCCTGGACAGGGGGGGAGGAGAGACCCAGTACTTC. Translated, it gives CASSPLDRGGGETQYF.

Remarks on this clonotype: Just one base apart from a much larger clone, this may be a read error. The rearrangement links TRBV7-2 to TRBJ2-5; 9 positions agree with TRBD2. Germline values: CDR1 SGHTA, CDR2 FQGNSA. The CDR3 spans 16 residues. Losses at the gene ends were 4 bases for V and 5 bases for J; bases not matched to a gene: 11. The chain's CDR3 is CASSSMAGGPRETQYF. The CDR3 DNA reads as TGTGCCAGCAGCTCTATGGCGGGAGGGCCTCGGGAGACCCAGTACTTC.

V gene TRBV3-1 combines with J gene TRBJ2-7; 9 bases align to TRBD1. V lost 5 bases and J lost 6; bases outside the gene matches: 8. CDR3 length: 14 residues. Germline V gene sequence: CDR1 LGHDT, CDR2 YNNKEL (reference sequence). The DNA of the CDR3 is TGTGCCAGCAGCGCGGGACAGGGACCCATCGAGCAGTACTTC. This encodes CASSAGQGPIEQYF.

This clonotype was seen a handful of times. The rearrangement joins TRBV4-3 to TRBJ2-1, with D perhaps matching TRBD1 or TRBD2 (5 bases each). The CDR3 loop spans 17 amino acids. The germline V and J ends were trimmed by 0 bases and 4 bases, with 16 bases remaining between them. Germline V gene lookup returns CDR1 LGHNA and CDR2 YSLEER. The CDR3 here is CASSQEGEMGDYNEQFF. Here the CDR3 DNA reads TGCGCCAGCAGCCAAGAAGGGGAAATGGGGGATTACAATGAGCAGTTCTTC.

This chain connects TRBV20-1 to TRBJ2-5; D perhaps matches TRBD2 (5 bases). The germline V gene has CDR1 DFQATT and CDR2 SNEGSKA (reference sequence). The ends were cut back, 7 bases at V and 12 bases at J, with 24 bases in the middle. The CDR3 has 13 amino acids. DNA of the CDR3: TGCAGTGTCCCAGGAGGACCGTCCCCCTCCGAGTACTTC. Protein sequence: CSVPGGPSPSEYF.

This chain connects TRBV20-1 to TRBJ1-5; D not certain. CDR1 is DFQATT, CDR2 SNEGSKA, per germline (reference sequence). The V end was cut by 7 bases, the J end by 1 base, with 14 bases between. The CDR3 runs 14 residues. CDR3 region: CSVDGSTSNQPQHF. The CDR3 nucleotides read TGCAGTGTTGACGGCAGTACAAGCAATCAGCCCCAGCATTTT.

This clonotype has only one observation. J is TRBJ2-1 and V is TRBV20-1; the match to TRBD2 covers 7 bases. With 3 bases clipped from V and 4 bases from J, the junction kept 12 bases outside the gene matches. Germline values: CDR1 DFQATT, CDR2 SNEGSKA (reference sequence). The CDR3 consists of 16 residues. The CDR3 DNA follows: TGCAGTGCTAGTTCTTTGGGGAGGGCCATTTACAATGAGCAGTTCTTC. Translated, it gives CSASSLGRAIYNEQFF.

This clonotype turned up a few times. V and J are TRBV5-1 and TRBJ2-1; 11 bases line up with TRBD2. The germline V gene has CDR1 SGHRS and CDR2 YFSETQ. The CDR3 consists of 18 residues. Trimming cost V 1 base and J 6 bases; bases outside gene matches: 12. The CDR3 DNA reads TGCGCCAGCAGCTTGCGGGCTAGCGGGAGGCCGTTTTTCAATGAGCAGTTCTTC. This sequence encodes CASSLRASGRPFFNEQFF.